These 10 T cell receptor beta chains share one sample of origin, sequenced in a study of shared clonotypes between healthy human individuals. Positive CCR7 selection of CD45RO-negative cells yielded the naive CD8 cells, and terminally differentiated effector memory CD45RA+ cells were excluded. Only in-frame clones appear in the TCRdb table, and some are missing; sequencing was by immunoSEQ multiplex PCR. The repertoire holds about 820,000 clones, with around 93% as singletons. Source material: naive CD8+ T cells sorted from blood. The receptors were sampled from a man in his thirties or forties in good health.

The genes are TRBV10-1 and TRBJ1-5; 7 nucleotides match TRBD1. CDR1 and CDR2 (germline): WNHNN, SYGVQD (reference sequence). Trimming removed 10 bases from V and 0 bases from J; junction bases left unmatched: 18. The CDR3 covers 18 residues. The DNA of the CDR3 is TGCGCCACCAACTGGAGCCACAGGGGACTTTATAGCAATCAGCCCCAGCATTTT. Translating it yields CATNWSHRGLYSNQPQHF.

In nucleotides, the CDR3 is TGTGCCAGCAGTCACCGACCCGGGACTAGCGGGTTGGGTGAGCAGTTCTTC. It yields the protein CASSHRPGTSGLGEQFF. The J gene is TRBJ2-1, the V gene TRBV7-8, with 12 bases matching TRBD2. There are 17 residues in the CDR3. The trim removed 6 bases at V and 9 bases at J, leaving 15 bases unmatched. Germline V CDR1 and CDR2: SGHVS, FQNEAQ.

This clone came up a few times. The chain links TRBV10-3 to TRBJ2-3; TRBD2 aligns across 10 bases. Germline CDR1 reads ENHRY; CDR2 reads SYGVKD. The junction had 2 bases not matched to a gene; V was cut back by 3 bases and J by 2 bases. There are 15 residues in the CDR3. The CDR3 DNA is TGTGCCATCAGTGAAGGGACTAGCGACACAGATACGCAGTATTTT. Protein sequence: CAISEGTSDTDTQYF.

Details on this clone: At one boundary the junction diverges from the germline segment, which might be a read error. J is TRBJ2-7 and V is TRBV2, with no clear D. CDR3 size: 14 residues. Per the germline V gene, CDR1 is SNHLY and CDR2 is FYNNEI. CDR3 in amino acids: CASSEGVGQKEQYF. Written as DNA, the CDR3 is TGTGCCAGCAGCGAAGGAGTGGGCCAGAAAGAGCAGTACTTC. The full variable domain, with the rest looked up from reference TRBV2 and TRBJ2-7, is EPEVTQTPSHQVTQMGQEVILRCVPISNHLYFYWYRQILGQKVEFLVSFYNNEISEKSEIFDDQFSVERPDGSNFTLKIRSTKLEDSAMYFCASSEGVGQKEQYFGPGTRLTVT.

The rearrangement uses TRBV9 and TRBJ2-2, with 10 positions matching TRBD2. The V segment lost 3 bases and the J segment 5 bases; nucleotides outside the gene matches: 7. The CDR3 consists of 16 residues. CDR1 and CDR2 (germline): SGDLS, YYNGEE. This chain's CDR3 is CASSEPGLARTGELFF. DNA for the CDR3: TGTGCCAGCAGCGAGCCGGGACTAGCGCGGACCGGGGAGCTGTTTTTT. The complete variable domain, with remaining parts taken from reference TRBV9 and TRBJ2-2, reads DSGVTQTPKHLITATGQRVTLRCSPRSGDLSVYWYQQSLDQGLQFLIQYYNGEERAKGNILERFSAQQFPDLHSELNLSSLELGDSALYFCASSEPGLARTGELFFGEGSRLTVL.

CDR3 nucleotide sequence: TGTGCCAGCAGCTTAAGGCAGGGAAGATACAATGAGCAGTTCTTC. Its protein is CASSLRQGRYNEQFF. The rearrangement uses TRBV11-2 and TRBJ2-1; D possibly corresponds to TRBD1 (5 bases). Germline V gives CDR1 SGHAT, CDR2 FQNNGV. The CDR3 extends over 15 amino acids. V was cut by 2 bases and J by 4 bases, with 12 bases left in between.

The J gene is TRBJ2-4, the V gene TRBV19; 11 bases are a match to TRBD2. The CDR3 covers 24 residues. The ends lost 5 bases at V and 0 bases at J; junction bases unmatched: 27. CDR1 is LNHDA and CDR2 is SQIVND in the germline V gene (reference sequence). The CDR3 DNA follows: TGTGCCAGTAGTCTTCCCGAGGGGATCCCCCATACTAGCGGGAGCCCTCAAGCCAAAAACATTCAGTACTTC. It yields the protein CASSLPEGIPHTSGSPQAKNIQYF.

The chain is built from TRBV21-1 and TRBJ2-3; the D call of TRBD1 is as the table states it, not checked on the DNA. TRBV21-1 is reported as a pseudogene. CDR3 length equals 20 residues. The CDR3 here is CASSPTGTGGANSYTDTQYF. CDR3 sequence (DNA): TGTGCCAGCAGCCCCACCGGGACAGGGGGCGCGAACTCCTACACAGATACGCAGTATTTT.

The V and J genes are TRBV25-1 and TRBJ2-7; the D is unclear. CDR1 is MGHDK and CDR2 is SYGVNS in the germline V gene. The CDR3 is 10 amino acids. The V gene lost 8 bases and the J gene lost 3 bases, with 5 bases spanning the gap. The CDR3 loop reads CASADYEQYF. The DNA of the CDR3 is TGTGCCAGCGCGGACTACGAGCAGTACTTC.

This chain uses TRBV5-4 with TRBJ2-1; 8 nucleotides line up with TRBD2. V shed 4 bases, J shed 3 bases, and the junction held 12 bases outside the gene matches. Germline loops: CDR1 SGHNT, CDR2 YYREEE (reference sequence). The CDR3 length is 17 residues. CDR3 coding DNA: TGTGCCAGCAGCCCACCCCAAGCGGGGGTCGGCTACAATGAGCAGTTCTTC. It specifies CASSPPQAGVGYNEQFF.